One and the same sample provided the 3 T cell receptor beta chains below, sequenced in a study of blood T cell repertoires in COVID-19. Profiled with immunoSEQ multiplex PCR; TCRdb holds only in-frame clones, not every one. This sample carries roughly 24,000 clones, around 84% of them seen once, and the ten largest clones take 15% to 20%. The sequenced sample was peripheral blood. All receptors derive from a woman older than 75 with acute or convalescent COVID-19.

This chain uses TRBV25-1 with TRBJ2-7; D is possibly TRBD1 (6 bases). V gave up 3 bases and J gave up 3 bases, with 18 bases separating them. Germline CDR1 and CDR2: MGHDK and SYGVNS. The CDR3 totals 16 residues. CDR3 nucleotides: TGTGCCAGCAGTGACCTACAGGGCGTGGGGGACTACGAGCAGTACTTC. It translates to CASSDLQGVGDYEQYF.

CDR3 sequence (DNA): TGTGCCAGCAGACCCACGACAGGGTACTATGGCTACACCTTC. It encodes CASRPTTGYYGYTF. V gene TRBV6-6 combines with J gene TRBJ1-2; 7 positions agree with TRBD1. The CDR3 has 14 residues. Germline V gives CDR1 MNHNY, CDR2 SVGAGI (reference sequence). With 6 bases clipped from V and 3 bases from J, the junction kept 7 bases outside the gene matches.

The chain employs TRBV19 and TRBJ1-5; D remains ambiguous. CDR1 and CDR2 from the germline V gene are LNHDA and SQIVND (reference sequence). The CDR3 extends over 14 amino acids. V was trimmed by 3 bases and J by 4 bases, leaving 10 bases between them. CDR3 protein: CASSMRQPNQPQHF. CDR3 in DNA: TGTGCCAGTAGTATGCGGCAGCCGAATCAGCCCCAGCATTTT.